Each of the 19 T cell receptor beta chains below was sequenced from the same sample in a study of shared clonotypes between healthy human individuals. Repertoires were generated with immunoSEQ multiplex PCR, while TCRdb's copy carries only in-frame clones and drops some. The sample lists some 1 million clones, 60% to 80% seen once, with over 1.3% in the top ten. The sample taken for sequencing was memory CD4+ T cells sorted from blood. As for subset: CD45RA-negative fraction. Receptors originate from a man younger than 35 in good health.

The J gene is TRBJ2-7, the V gene TRBV11-2, with a possible D match to TRBD1 (5 bases). The germline V and J ends were trimmed by 5 bases and 6 bases, with 14 bases remaining between them. This CDR3 region has 13 residues. Germline CDR1 SGHAT, CDR2 FQNNGV. CDR3 in DNA: TGTGCCAGCAGCATTACAGGAGTGGGCGAGCAGTACTTC. Translation gives CASSITGVGEQYF.

This chain joins TRBV10-3 and TRBJ2-1; 10 nucleotides match TRBD2. J gave up 5 bases and V 5 bases, and 6 bases lay outside the gene matches. The CDR3 is made up of 15 amino acids. Germline CDR1 is ENHRY and CDR2 is SYGVKD. The CDR3 region has the DNA TGTGCCATCAGTATAGGTCTAGCGGGAGACAATGAGCAGTTCTTC. This translates into CAISIGLAGDNEQFF.

This chain joins TRBV18 and TRBJ1-1, with D unresolved. V shed 4 bases and J shed 3 bases, with 9 bases lying between them. The CDR3 sequence is 13 residues long. Per germline, CDR1 KGHSH and CDR2 LQKENI. CDR3 sequence reads: CASSRTDDTEAFF. The CDR3 nucleotides are TGTGCCAGCTCACGGACGGATGACACTGAAGCTTTCTTT.

This chain connects TRBV19 to TRBJ2-7; D may be TRBD1 (5 bases). In germline, CDR1 is LNHDA, CDR2 SQIVND (reference sequence). Trimming stripped 6 bases from V and 3 bases from J, with 18 bases between. This CDR3 has 15 residues. The DNA of the CDR3 is TGTGCCAGTAGCAGAATGGCAGGGTCATTCTACGAGCAGTACTTC. It is translated as CASSRMAGSFYEQYF.

With regard to this clone: One junction end does not reproduce the germline sequence, and a read error may be involved. V gene TRBV7-7 combines with J gene TRBJ2-5; D tentatively fits TRBD1 or TRBD2 (6 bases each). The length of the CDR3 is 15 residues. Germline V CDR1 and CDR2: SSHAT, FNYEAQ (reference sequence). CDR3: CASSRGQVGQETQYF. The CDR3 coding sequence is TGTGCTAGCAGCCGGGGGCAGGTGGGACAAGAGACCCAGTACTTC.

The V and J genes are TRBV6-1 and TRBJ2-5; D uncertain. V gave up 3 bases and J gave up 5 bases, with 10 bases separating them. The CDR3 is made up of 13 amino acids. CDR1 MNHNS and CDR2 SASEGT come from the germline V gene. CDR3 DNA: TGTGCCAGCAGTGATATCCTACGGGAGACCCAGTACTTC. Translated: CASSDILRETQYF.

This rearrangement joins TRBV7-9 to TRBJ2-1; D may be TRBD2 (6 bases). Germline CDR1 SEHNR, CDR2 FQNEAQ (reference sequence). This CDR3 comprises 16 residues. V lost 5 bases to trimming and J lost 0 bases, with 14 bases between them. The DNA for the CDR3 is TGTGCCAGCAGCCCTACACGGGGGAGCTCCTACAATGAGCAGTTCTTC. Translation gives CASSPTRGSSYNEQFF.

V gene TRBV10-3 combines with J gene TRBJ2-7; D possibly corresponds to TRBD2 (6 bases). This CDR3 has 15 amino acids. V was trimmed by 0 bases and J by 2 bases, leaving 11 bases between them. CDR1 is ENHRY and CDR2 is SYGVKD in the germline V gene. DNA of the CDR3: TGTGCCATCAGTGAGTCGGGGGGTACTCCCTACGAGCAGTACTTC. Amino acids: CAISESGGTPYEQYF.

Comments on this clone: The same CDR3 is also encoded by other DNA sequences in this sample. The genes are TRBV5-1 and TRBJ2-1; tentative D call: TRBD1 (6 bases). The CDR3 length is 14 residues. Germline V gives CDR1 SGHRS, CDR2 YFSETQ. The V and J ends lost 2 bases and 5 bases respectively, with 11 bases between them. CDR3 sequence (DNA): TGCGCCAGCAGCTTCGGGACACCGAACAATGAGCAGTTCTTC. Encoded protein: CASSFGTPNNEQFF.

This rearrangement joins TRBV11-3 to TRBJ2-3; D not resolved. Trimming shortened V by 3 bases and J by 4 bases, and 8 bases separated the two germline ends. From germline, CDR1 is SGHNT and CDR2 YENEEA. The length of the CDR3 is 13 residues. CDR3 nucleotides: TGTGCCAGCAGCTTCAATCAGGCAGATACGCAGTATTTT. The encoded protein is CASSFNQADTQYF.

This clone has just a few counts. The chain couples TRBV7-9 to TRBJ2-5, with 8 bases lining up with TRBD1. The V gene's germline CDR1 is SEHNR and CDR2 FQNEAQ (reference sequence). The CDR3 spans 14 residues. The V and J ends lost 3 bases and 5 bases, in that order; junction bases with no gene match: 5. In DNA, the CDR3 is TGTGCCAGCAGCTTGCGGACAGGGATGGAGACCCAGTACTTC. This sequence encodes CASSLRTGMETQYF.

This clone is medium-sized (0.01 to 0.1%) within its sample. The same CDR3 can be traced to other DNA sequences in this sample. The chain is built from TRBV27 and TRBJ2-5; 12 bases line up with TRBD1. V shed 4 bases and J 5 bases; nucleotides not matched to a gene: 5. Looked up from germline, CDR1 is MNHEY and CDR2 is SMNVEV (reference sequence). The CDR3 runs 15 residues. This chain's CDR3 is CASSSGTGGVETQYF. The CDR3 DNA is TGTGCCAGCAGTTCCGGGACAGGGGGCGTGGAGACCCAGTACTTC.

This rearrangement joins TRBV10-3 to TRBJ2-2; D is undetermined. Trimming stripped 4 bases from V and 4 bases from J, with 7 bases between. The germline V gene has CDR1 ENHRY and CDR2 SYGVKD. This CDR3 has 13 amino acids. CDR3 sequence (DNA): TGTGCCATCAGTGCACCGTTCACCGGGGAGCTGTTTTTT. It translates to CAISAPFTGELFF.

The rearrangement links TRBV19 to TRBJ1-1; 7 bases line up with TRBD1. The junction had 11 bases not matched to a gene; V was cut back by 4 bases and J by 6 bases. This CDR3 is 15 amino acids long. Germline V lookup: CDR1 LNHDA, CDR2 SQIVND (reference sequence). The CDR3 DNA follows: TGTGCCAGTAGTAAGATAGGGGGCGAGAGCTCTGAAGCTTTCTTT. Protein: CASSKIGGESSEAFF.

V gene TRBV9 combines with J gene TRBJ2-1, with D perhaps matching TRBD1 or TRBD2 (5 bases each). The CDR3 has 14 amino acids. Germline V gene data show CDR1 as SGDLS and CDR2 as YYNGEE. V lost 3 bases and J 2 bases, leaving 9 bases between the germline ends. The CDR3 nucleotides read TGTGCCAGCAGCGGAGGGACGACCTACAATGAGCAGTTCTTC. This codes for CASSGGTTYNEQFF.

J is TRBJ2-7 and V is TRBV11-2, with 14 bases identical to TRBD2. Germline trimming cut 3 bases from V and 3 bases from J; bases unmatched to any gene: 10. The CDR3 is 18 amino acids. Germline CDR1 and CDR2: SGHAT and FQNNGV. Here the CDR3 reads CASSFTWTSGGLLYEQYF. The CDR3 bases are TGTGCCAGCAGCTTCACCTGGACTAGCGGGGGGCTGCTCTACGAGCAGTACTTC.

The genes are TRBV6-5 and TRBJ2-7, with D perhaps being TRBD1 or TRBD2 (6 bases each). The CDR3 is made up of 15 amino acids. V was cut by 7 bases and J by 0 bases, with 16 bases left in between. The germline V gene has CDR1 MNHEY and CDR2 SVGAGI. Here the CDR3 reads CASTQGGLGSYEQYF. For the CDR3, the DNA is TGTGCCAGCACTCAAGGGGGGTTGGGCTCCTACGAGCAGTACTTC.

In its sample, this clone was seen a few times. The V and J genes are TRBV11-3 and TRBJ2-1; possibly TRBD1 or TRBD2 for D (6 bases each). The germline gives CDR1 SGHNT, CDR2 YENEEA. V shed 5 bases and J shed 6 bases, with 11 bases lying between them. This CDR3 is built from 13 residues. The CDR3 coding sequence is TGTGCCAGCAGCCAGACGGGGGCCAATGAGCAGTTCTTC. Translating gives CASSQTGANEQFF.

This clone occurred once. The chain joins TRBV30 to TRBJ2-7, with D perhaps assigned TRBD1 or TRBD2 (5 bases each). The CDR3 length is 14 residues. CDR1 and CDR2 (germline): GTSNPN, SVGIG (reference sequence). Deletions cut 0 bases from V and 2 bases from J, with 11 bases between. DNA for the CDR3: TGTGCCTGGAGTGTGGGGCTCGGGGCCTACGAGCAGTACTTC. Amino acids: CAWSVGLGAYEQYF.